This is a list of T cell receptor beta chains from one sample in a study of tumor and adjacent non-tumor tissue in lung cancer. TCRdb recomputed calls from the multiplex PCR reads with MiXCR, one row per CDR3 protein. The sample has roughly 150,000 distinct CDR3 sequences, around 66% seen once; the top ten hold 15% to 20%. The sample consisted of lung tumor tissue. Receptors originate from a man aged 55 to 70 with small cell lung cancer. The CDR3 runs from the conserved cysteine through the conserved F or W. A D gene is named only where the DNA matches it firmly. Clone size is stated in some rows and not others, as once, few, many or a class when expanded.

cdr3_nt: TGCAGTGCTAGTTACAGAAAAGAGACCCAGTACTTC
cdr3_aa: CSASYRKETQYF
v_call: TRBV20-1
j_call: TRBJ2-5
clone_size: many
cdr3_length: 12
d_call: -

cdr3_nt: TGTGCGAGCAGCTTAAGTCCCTACGAGCACTACTTC
cdr3_aa: CASSLSPYEHYF
v_call: TRBV11-2
j_call: TRBJ2-7
clone_size: -
cdr3_length: 12
d_call: -

cdr3_nt: TGTGCCAACAGCTTAGTGCCTGGAAACTATGACTACACCTTC
cdr3_aa: CANSLVPGNYDYTF
v_call: TRBV11-3
j_call: TRBJ1-2
clone_size: -
cdr3_length: 14
d_call: -

cdr3_nt: TGTGCCAGCATAGCCCCCGAGAACTATGGCTACACCTTC
cdr3_aa: CASIAPENYGYTF
v_call: TRBV6-1
j_call: TRBJ1-2
clone_size: -
cdr3_length: 13
d_call: -

cdr3_nt: TGTGCCAGCAGTCCTACAGGACCTAACTATGGCTACACCTTC
cdr3_aa: CASSPTGPNYGYTF
v_call: TRBV12-3/TRBV12-4
j_call: TRBJ1-2
clone_size: many
cdr3_length: 14
d_call: -

cdr3_nt: TGTGCCAGCAGTTACTCGTTTTGGGACAGGGGACTTAACACTGAAGCTTTCTTT
cdr3_aa: CASSYSFWDRGLNTEAFF
v_call: TRBV6-5
j_call: TRBJ1-1
clone_size: few
cdr3_length: 18
d_call: TRBD1

cdr3_nt: TGTGCCAGCAATTTACTCGGGAGCGGTTCTGATACGCAGTATTTT
cdr3_aa: CASNLLGSGSDTQYF
v_call: TRBV12-3/TRBV12-4
j_call: TRBJ2-3
clone_size: -
cdr3_length: 15
d_call: -

cdr3_nt: TGTGCCAGCAGTGATGTGAGGCTCAGTGAGCAGTTATTC
cdr3_aa: CASSDVRLSEQLF
v_call: TRBV6-1
j_call: TRBJ2-1
clone_size: -
cdr3_length: 13
d_call: -

cdr3_nt: TGCAGTGCTAGACAGACAACCTATGGCTACACCTTC
cdr3_aa: CSARQTTYGYTF
v_call: TRBV20-1
j_call: TRBJ1-2
clone_size: -
cdr3_length: 12
d_call: -

cdr3_nt: TGCAGAGCAAAAGGCGGGATTGAGCAGTTCTTC
cdr3_aa: CRAKGGIEQFF
v_call: TRBV20-1
j_call: TRBJ2-1
clone_size: few
cdr3_length: 11
d_call: -

cdr3_nt: TGTGCCAGCAGCTTAGAACCGTTGGGTCGGCGGAATGGCTACACCTTC
cdr3_aa: CASSLEPLGRRNGYTF
v_call: TRBV7-2
j_call: TRBJ1-2
clone_size: once
cdr3_length: 16
d_call: -

cdr3_nt: TGTGCCAGCAGTTACTTGAGTTCCACAGATACGCAGTATTTT
cdr3_aa: CASSYLSSTDTQYF
v_call: TRBV6-5
j_call: TRBJ2-3
clone_size: many
cdr3_length: 14
d_call: -

cdr3_nt: TGTGCCAGCACTTCTACAGGGGGCCAGTATGGTTACACCTTC
cdr3_aa: CASTSTGGQYGYTF
v_call: TRBV28
j_call: TRBJ1-2
clone_size: -
cdr3_length: 14
d_call: TRBD1

cdr3_nt: TGCAGTGTTAATGGTAGCCCGACTGAGTACTTC
cdr3_aa: CSVNGSPTEYF
v_call: TRBV20-1
j_call: TRBJ2-5
clone_size: -
cdr3_length: 11
d_call: -

cdr3_nt: TGTGACAGCAGTGAAGCTTTTTCGCTTGACCTGCCCTTCTTT
cdr3_aa: CDSSEAFSLDLPFF
v_call: TRBV6-1
j_call: TRBJ1-1
clone_size: -
cdr3_length: 14
d_call: -

cdr3_nt: TGTGCCAGCAGTGAACCCCCCGTGACAGGTCGCACAGATACGCAGTATTTT
cdr3_aa: CASSEPPVTGRTDTQYF
v_call: TRBV6-1
j_call: TRBJ2-3
clone_size: -
cdr3_length: 17
d_call: -

cdr3_nt: TGCAGTGCTAAAGGGGGAGATGAGCAGTTCTTC
cdr3_aa: CSAKGGDEQFF
v_call: TRBV20-1
j_call: TRBJ2-1
clone_size: many
cdr3_length: 11
d_call: -

cdr3_nt: TGTGTCACCTCGTTATCTAGCGGGGCGAACACCGGGGAGCTGTTTTTT
cdr3_aa: CVTSLSSGANTGELFF
v_call: TRBV6-6
j_call: TRBJ2-2
clone_size: once
cdr3_length: 16
d_call: TRBD2

cdr3_nt: TGTGTCTGCAGCCCGCCGGGACAGCTAGCAGGAGGCGAGACCCAGTACTTC
cdr3_aa: CVCSPPGQLAGGETQYF
v_call: TRBV11-2
j_call: TRBJ2-5
clone_size: -
cdr3_length: 17
d_call: TRBD1

cdr3_nt: TGTGCCACCAGCTTAGAGGGCGGTACTGAGGCTTTCTTT
cdr3_aa: CATSLEGGTEAFF
v_call: TRBV11-3
j_call: TRBJ1-1
clone_size: few
cdr3_length: 13
d_call: -

cdr3_nt: TGCAGTGCTAGAGGTCCAGAAATGGAAAAACTGTTTTTT
cdr3_aa: CSARGPEMEKLFF
v_call: TRBV20-1
j_call: TRBJ1-4
clone_size: few
cdr3_length: 13
d_call: -

cdr3_nt: TGTGCCAGCAGTTTAGCGCAAAATTCACTCCTCCACTTT
cdr3_aa: CASSLAQNSLLHF
v_call: TRBV12-3/TRBV12-4
j_call: TRBJ1-6
clone_size: -
cdr3_length: 13
d_call: -

cdr3_nt: TGCGCCAGCAGCTTGGGACTAGCGGGAGGGTCCACAGATACGCAGTATTTT
cdr3_aa: CASSLGLAGGSTDTQYF
v_call: TRBV5-1
j_call: TRBJ2-3
clone_size: many
cdr3_length: 17
d_call: TRBD2

cdr3_nt: TGTGCCTGGAGTGTACGGGCGAGCTCCTATAATTCACCCCTCCACTTT
cdr3_aa: CAWSVRASSYNSPLHF
v_call: TRBV30
j_call: TRBJ1-6
clone_size: few
cdr3_length: 16
d_call: -

cdr3_nt: TGCGCCAGCAGCTTGGAACAGGGGGCATGGAATGAGCAGTTCTTC
cdr3_aa: CASSLEQGAWNEQFF
v_call: TRBV5-1
j_call: TRBJ2-1
clone_size: once
cdr3_length: 15
d_call: TRBD1

cdr3_nt: TGCAGCGTGAGGGACTCGGGACTAGCGGGATTCAGCTCCTACGAGCAGTACTTC
cdr3_aa: CSVRDSGLAGFSSYEQYF
v_call: TRBV29-1
j_call: TRBJ2-7
clone_size: many
cdr3_length: 18
d_call: TRBD2

cdr3_nt: TGCAGTGCCCCGAGGTTACAGCAAGAGACCCAGTACTTC
cdr3_aa: CSAPRLQQETQYF
v_call: TRBV20-1
j_call: TRBJ2-5
clone_size: once
cdr3_length: 13
d_call: -

cdr3_nt: TGTGCCAGCAGCCCCCGGGGCGTGGGGCAGGTAAACACTGAAGCTTTCTTT
cdr3_aa: CASSPRGVGQVNTEAFF
v_call: TRBV7-8
j_call: TRBJ1-1
clone_size: once
cdr3_length: 17
d_call: -

cdr3_nt: TGTGCCAGCACTCTCCGGTGGATTAGAGTCTCTGGGGCCAACATCCTGACTTTC
cdr3_aa: CASTLRWIRVSGANILTF
v_call: TRBV12-3/TRBV12-4
j_call: TRBJ2-6
clone_size: once
cdr3_length: 18
d_call: -

cdr3_nt: TGCGCCAGCAGCCCCGAGGGGCGGCCGGGGTATGGCTACACCTTC
cdr3_aa: CASSPEGRPGYGYTF
v_call: TRBV5-1
j_call: TRBJ1-2
clone_size: -
cdr3_length: 15
d_call: -

cdr3_nt: TGTGCCATCAGTCACGGGGGAGTTTTTGGGCAGTTCTTC
cdr3_aa: CAISHGGVFGQFF
v_call: TRBV10-3
j_call: TRBJ2-1
clone_size: few
cdr3_length: 13
d_call: -

cdr3_nt: TGCAGTGCCCCCGGGACTTCTAGCACAGATACGCAGTATTTT
cdr3_aa: CSAPGTSSTDTQYF
v_call: TRBV20-1
j_call: TRBJ2-3
clone_size: many
cdr3_length: 14
d_call: -

cdr3_nt: TGCACCAGCAGCCAAGATTTCGTAGCGGGACACAATGAGCAGTTCTTC
cdr3_aa: CTSSQDFVAGHNEQFF
v_call: TRBV4-1
j_call: TRBJ2-1
clone_size: -
cdr3_length: 16
d_call: TRBD2

cdr3_nt: TGTGCCAGCAGTCCAGCGGGAGAGGGTCTCACTGAGCAGTTCTTC
cdr3_aa: CASSPAGEGLTEQFF
v_call: TRBV6-5
j_call: TRBJ2-1
clone_size: -
cdr3_length: 15
d_call: TRBD2

cdr3_nt: TGTGCCAGCATGGGGGGATTAGGACGTCGGACCGGGGAGCTGTTTTTT
cdr3_aa: CASMGGLGRRTGELFF
v_call: TRBV6-5
j_call: TRBJ2-2
clone_size: few
cdr3_length: 16
d_call: -

cdr3_nt: TGCATCGTTGATAAGGGTCGAGAGACCCAGTACTTC
cdr3_aa: CIVDKGRETQYF
v_call: TRBV29-1
j_call: TRBJ2-5
clone_size: -
cdr3_length: 12
d_call: -

cdr3_nt: TGTGCCACCGGTGATCCGGGAGGGAACACCGGGGAGCTGTTTTTT
cdr3_aa: CATGDPGGNTGELFF
v_call: TRBV24-1
j_call: TRBJ2-2
clone_size: -
cdr3_length: 15
d_call: TRBD2

cdr3_nt: TGTGCCAGCAGTCAGGGGTGCGGCTTGGGGCCCCAGCATTTT
cdr3_aa: CASSQGCGLGPQHF
v_call: TRBV5-7
j_call: TRBJ1-5
clone_size: -
cdr3_length: 14
d_call: -

cdr3_nt: TGTGCCAGCAGCTTAGGAAGGACCGCATACGAGCAGTACTTC
cdr3_aa: CASSLGRTAYEQYF
v_call: TRBV11-2
j_call: TRBJ2-7
clone_size: -
cdr3_length: 14
d_call: -

cdr3_nt: TGCAGTGCTAGCCCCGGGACTAGATTCATGGAGACCCAGTACTTC
cdr3_aa: CSASPGTRFMETQYF
v_call: TRBV20-1
j_call: TRBJ2-5
clone_size: many
cdr3_length: 15
d_call: TRBD2

cdr3_nt: TGTGCCAGCACAAGACTGACAGGGGGCGTGGAGACCCAATACTTC
cdr3_aa: CASTRLTGGVETQYF
v_call: TRBV13
j_call: TRBJ2-5
clone_size: once
cdr3_length: 15
d_call: TRBD1

cdr3_nt: TGTGCCAGCAGTACCGGGGACAGAAATTCACCCCTCCACTTT
cdr3_aa: CASSTGDRNSPLHF
v_call: TRBV28
j_call: TRBJ1-6
clone_size: few
cdr3_length: 14
d_call: TRBD1

cdr3_nt: TGTGCCAGCAGCTCTCCCGGACGATCTCGGAATTCACCCCTCCACTTT
cdr3_aa: CASSSPGRSRNSPLHF
v_call: TRBV5-4
j_call: TRBJ1-6
clone_size: few
cdr3_length: 16
d_call: -

cdr3_nt: TGCAGTGCATCAAGGAGGGACAGAGAGTATGGCTACACCTTC
cdr3_aa: CSASRRDREYGYTF
v_call: TRBV20-1
j_call: TRBJ1-2
clone_size: -
cdr3_length: 14
d_call: TRBD1

cdr3_nt: TGCGCCAGCAGTTTGGAGGGGAAATCACCCCTCCACTTT
cdr3_aa: CASSLEGKSPLHF
v_call: TRBV5-1
j_call: TRBJ1-6
clone_size: -
cdr3_length: 13
d_call: -

cdr3_nt: TGCAGTGCTCTAAGACCAAAAGGAGCATACAAGCAGTACTTT
cdr3_aa: CSALRPKGAYKQYF
v_call: TRBV20-1
j_call: TRBJ2-7
clone_size: once
cdr3_length: 14
d_call: -

cdr3_nt: TGCAGTGTCTCCCGACAGGAGGGCTCCTACAATGAGCAGTTCTTC
cdr3_aa: CSVSRQEGSYNEQFF
v_call: TRBV20-1
j_call: TRBJ2-1
clone_size: -
cdr3_length: 15
d_call: -